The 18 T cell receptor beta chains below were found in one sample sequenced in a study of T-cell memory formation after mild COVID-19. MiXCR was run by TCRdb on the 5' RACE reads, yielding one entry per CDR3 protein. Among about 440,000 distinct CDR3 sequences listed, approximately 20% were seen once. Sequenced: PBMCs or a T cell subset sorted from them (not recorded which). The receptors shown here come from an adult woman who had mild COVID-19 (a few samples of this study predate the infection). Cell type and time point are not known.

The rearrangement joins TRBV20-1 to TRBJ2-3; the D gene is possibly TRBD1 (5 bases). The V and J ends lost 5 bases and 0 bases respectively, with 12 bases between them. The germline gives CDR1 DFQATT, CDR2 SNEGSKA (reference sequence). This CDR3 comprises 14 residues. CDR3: CSALRTLSTDTQYF. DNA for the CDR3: TGCAGTGCTCTTCGGACACTTAGCACAGATACGCAGTATTTT.

For the CDR3, the DNA is TGTGCCTGGGAGACAGGGATCGACTCCTACAATGAGCAGTTCTTC. Residues: CAWETGIDSYNEQFF. The V and J genes are TRBV30 and TRBJ2-1; 7 bases map to TRBD1. The V gene's germline CDR1 is GTSNPN and CDR2 SVGIG (reference sequence). The CDR3 extends over 15 amino acids. Trimming removed 5 bases from V and 0 bases from J; junction bases left unmatched: 7.

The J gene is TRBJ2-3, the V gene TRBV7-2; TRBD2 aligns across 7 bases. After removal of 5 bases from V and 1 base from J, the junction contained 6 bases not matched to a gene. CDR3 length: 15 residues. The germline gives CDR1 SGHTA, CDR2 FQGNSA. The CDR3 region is CASSRRDYRTDTQYF. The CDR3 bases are TGTGCCAGCAGCCGCAGGGACTACCGCACAGATACGCAGTATTTT. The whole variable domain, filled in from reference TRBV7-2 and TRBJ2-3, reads GAGVSQSPSNKVTEKGKDVELRCDPISGHTALYWYRQSLGQGLEFLIYFQGNSAPDKSGLPSDRFSAERTGGSVSTLTIQRTQQEDSAVYLCASSRRDYRTDTQYFGPGTRLTVL.

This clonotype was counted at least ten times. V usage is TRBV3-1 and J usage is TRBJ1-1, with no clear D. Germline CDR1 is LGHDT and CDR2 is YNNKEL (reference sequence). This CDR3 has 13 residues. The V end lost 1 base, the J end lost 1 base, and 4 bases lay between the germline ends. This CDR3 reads CASSQGGNTEAFF. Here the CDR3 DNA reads TGTGCCAGCAGCCAAGGGGGGAACACTGAAGCTTTCTTT.

The CDR3 loop is CASSQRRQGHGYNSPLHF. CDR3 coding DNA: TGTGCCAGCAGCCAACGTCGACAGGGACATGGGTATAATTCACCCCTCCACTTT. V and J are TRBV14 and TRBJ1-6; 7 bases agree with TRBD1. V lost 2 bases, J lost 4 bases, and 11 bases stayed unmatched. The CDR3 extends over 18 amino acids. Germline CDR1 is SGHDN and CDR2 is FVKESK.

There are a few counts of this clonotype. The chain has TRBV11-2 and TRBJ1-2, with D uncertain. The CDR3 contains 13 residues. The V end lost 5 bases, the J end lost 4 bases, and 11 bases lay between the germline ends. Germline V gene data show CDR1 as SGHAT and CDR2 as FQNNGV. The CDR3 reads CASSEWGSYGYTF. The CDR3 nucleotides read TGTGCCAGCAGCGAGTGGGGTAGCTATGGCTACACCTTC.

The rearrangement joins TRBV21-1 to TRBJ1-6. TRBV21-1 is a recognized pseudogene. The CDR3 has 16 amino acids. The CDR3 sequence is CASSTRESSYNSPLHF. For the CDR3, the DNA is TGTGCCAGCAGCACCCGAGAGAGCTCCTATAATTCACCCCTCCACTTT.

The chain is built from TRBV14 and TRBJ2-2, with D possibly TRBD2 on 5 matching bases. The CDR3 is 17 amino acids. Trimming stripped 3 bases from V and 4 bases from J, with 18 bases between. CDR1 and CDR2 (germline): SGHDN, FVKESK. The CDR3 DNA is TGTGCCAGCAGCCAGAATACTAGAGTAGGAAGCACCGGGGAGCTGTTTTTT. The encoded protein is CASSQNTRVGSTGELFF.

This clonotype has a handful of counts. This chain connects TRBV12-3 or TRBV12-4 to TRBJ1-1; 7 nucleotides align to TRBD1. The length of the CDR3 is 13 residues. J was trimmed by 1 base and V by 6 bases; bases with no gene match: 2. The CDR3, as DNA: TGTGCCAGCAGCGGGGACAGGAACACTGAAGCTTTCTTT. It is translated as CASSGDRNTEAFF.

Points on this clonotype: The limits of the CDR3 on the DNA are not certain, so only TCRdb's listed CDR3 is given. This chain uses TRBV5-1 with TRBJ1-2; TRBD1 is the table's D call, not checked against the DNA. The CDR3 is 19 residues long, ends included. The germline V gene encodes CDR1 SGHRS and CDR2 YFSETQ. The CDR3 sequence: CASSFGQGDFRGNIYGYTF.

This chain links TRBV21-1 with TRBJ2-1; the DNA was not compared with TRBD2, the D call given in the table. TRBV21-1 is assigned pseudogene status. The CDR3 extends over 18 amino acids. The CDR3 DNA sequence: TGTGCCAGCAGCAAAGGAGGGGCTAGCGGGGAGGGCCGGGGTGAGCAGTTCTTC. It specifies CASSKGGASGEGRGEQFF.

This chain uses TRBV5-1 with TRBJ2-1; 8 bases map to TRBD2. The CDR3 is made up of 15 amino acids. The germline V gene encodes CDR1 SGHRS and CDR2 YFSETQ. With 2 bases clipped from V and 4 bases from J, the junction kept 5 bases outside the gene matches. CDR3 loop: CASSFGTRIYNEQFF. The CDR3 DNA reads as TGCGCCAGCAGCTTCGGGACTAGGATTTACAATGAGCAGTTCTTC. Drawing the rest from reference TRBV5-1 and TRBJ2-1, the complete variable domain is KAGVTQTPRYLIKTRGQQVTLSCSPISGHRSVSWYQQTPGQGLQFLFEYFSETQRNKGNFPGRFSGRQFSNSRSEMNVSTLELGDSALYLCASSFGTRIYNEQFFGPGTRLTVL.

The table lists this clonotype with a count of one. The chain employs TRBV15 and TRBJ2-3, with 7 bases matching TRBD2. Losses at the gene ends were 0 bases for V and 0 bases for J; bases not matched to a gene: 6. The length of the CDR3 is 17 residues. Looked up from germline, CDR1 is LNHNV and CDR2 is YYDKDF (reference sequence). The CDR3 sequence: CATSRDWGTKSTDTQYF. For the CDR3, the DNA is TGTGCCACCAGCAGAGATTGGGGGACTAAAAGCACAGATACGCAGTATTTT.

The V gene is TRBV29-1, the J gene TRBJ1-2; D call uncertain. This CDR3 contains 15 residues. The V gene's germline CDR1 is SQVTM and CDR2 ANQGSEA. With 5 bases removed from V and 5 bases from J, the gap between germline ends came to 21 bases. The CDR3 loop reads CSVTLSKALNYGYTF. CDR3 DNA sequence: TGCAGCGTTACTCTTTCTAAGGCCCTAAATTATGGCTACACCTTC.

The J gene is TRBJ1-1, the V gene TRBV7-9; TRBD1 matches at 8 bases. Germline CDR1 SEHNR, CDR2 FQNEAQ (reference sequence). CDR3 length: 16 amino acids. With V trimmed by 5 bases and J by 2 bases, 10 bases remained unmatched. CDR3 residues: CASSPPGQGVNTEAFF. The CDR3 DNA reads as TGTGCCAGCAGCCCGCCCGGACAGGGAGTAAACACTGAAGCTTTCTTT.

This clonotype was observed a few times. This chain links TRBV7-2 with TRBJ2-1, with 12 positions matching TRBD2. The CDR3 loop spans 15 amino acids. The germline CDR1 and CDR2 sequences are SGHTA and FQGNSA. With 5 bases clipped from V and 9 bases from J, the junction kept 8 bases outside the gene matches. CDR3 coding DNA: TGTGCCAGCAGCCAAAGACTAGCGGGAGTGGGTGAGCAGTTCTTC. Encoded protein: CASSQRLAGVGEQFF.

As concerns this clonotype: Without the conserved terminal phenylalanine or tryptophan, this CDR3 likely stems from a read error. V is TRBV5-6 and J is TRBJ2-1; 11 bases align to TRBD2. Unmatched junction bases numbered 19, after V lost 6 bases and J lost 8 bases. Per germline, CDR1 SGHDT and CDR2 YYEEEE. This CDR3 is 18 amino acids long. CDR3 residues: CASTKPLAGGPVGDEQFL. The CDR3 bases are TGTGCCAGCACCAAACCCCTAGCGGGAGGCCCCGTGGGTGATGAGCAGTTCTTA.

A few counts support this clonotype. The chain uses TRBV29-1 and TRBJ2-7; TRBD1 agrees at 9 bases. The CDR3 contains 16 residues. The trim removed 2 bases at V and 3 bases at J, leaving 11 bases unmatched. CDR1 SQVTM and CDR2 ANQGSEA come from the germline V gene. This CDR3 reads CSVEPTGTGRDYEQYF. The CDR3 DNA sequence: TGCAGCGTTGAACCCACAGGGACAGGGAGAGACTACGAGCAGTACTTC.